This T cell receptor beta chain was sequenced for a study of OX40 agonist ivuxolimab in advanced cancers. For the study at large: The study treated patients with ivuxolimab, an agonistic anti-OX40 (CD134) antibody. Patients receiving dose escalation had hepatocellular carcinoma, melanoma, renal cell or head and neck cancer.

In the case of this clone: Its antigen is undetermined.

Only in-frame clones appear in the TCRdb table, and some are missing; sequencing was by immunoSEQ multiplex PCR. Among 98,000 or so clones listed, 91% were seen once. On cycle 4 day 1 and cycle 7 day 1, as well as at baseline, blood was sampled. Germline CDR1 is MRHNA and CDR2 is SNTAGT. With 0 bases clipped from V and 4 bases from J, the junction kept 9 bases outside the gene matches. CDR3 length: 17 residues. Study results and limitations: There were, on average, more expanded clones in CD8+ T cells than in CD4+.

The sample was CD4+ or CD8+ T cells sorted from blood, taken in a trial of the OX40 agonist ivuxolimab. V is TRBV6-4 and J is TRBJ2-3; 8 bases are a match to TRBD1. This TCR was recovered from an adult with an advanced solid tumor such as melanoma, head and neck, liver or kidney cancer. The CDR3 spells CASSDSPDRVSSDTQYF. Here the CDR3 DNA reads TGTGCCAGCAGTGACTCCCCGGACAGGGTCAGTTCAGATACGCAGTATTTT.